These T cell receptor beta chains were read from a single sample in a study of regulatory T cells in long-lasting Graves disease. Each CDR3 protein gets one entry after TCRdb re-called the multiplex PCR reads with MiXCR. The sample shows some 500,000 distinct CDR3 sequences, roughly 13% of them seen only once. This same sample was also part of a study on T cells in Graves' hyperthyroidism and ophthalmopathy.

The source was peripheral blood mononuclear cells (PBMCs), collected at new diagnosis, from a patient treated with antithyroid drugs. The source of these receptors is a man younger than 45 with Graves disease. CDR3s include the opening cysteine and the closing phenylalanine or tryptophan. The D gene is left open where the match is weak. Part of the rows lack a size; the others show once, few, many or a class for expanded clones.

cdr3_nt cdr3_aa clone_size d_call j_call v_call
TGTGCCAGCAGTCTCGGGAATCCCGGAAACACCATATATTTT CASSLGNPGNTIYF few NA TRBJ1-3 TRBV5-5
TGCAGTGCTAGAGCCGGACAGGGGGTATCACCCCTCCACTTT CSARAGQGVSPLHF few TRBD1 TRBJ1-6 TRBV20-1
TGTGCCAGCAGTGGGGGGCGGGGAGCCTATGGCTACACCTTC CASSGGRGAYGYTF NA NA TRBJ1-2 TRBV27
TGTGCCAGCAGTCAAAGGGGGACAGCACATCTTTATGGCTACACCTTC CASSQRGTAHLYGYTF many TRBD1 TRBJ1-2 TRBV6-1
TGCAGTGCTAGGTGGGCGGTAGCGGAGCAGTTCTTC CSARWAVAEQFF NA NA TRBJ2-1 TRBV20-1
TGCGCCAGCAGCTTGGGAATCGCGGACACTGAAGCTTTCTTT CASSLGIADTEAFF few NA TRBJ1-1 TRBV5-1
TGTGCCAGCAGTTTGTCCTATAACTACGAGCAGTACTTC CASSLSYNYEQYF many NA TRBJ2-7 TRBV12-3/TRBV12-4
TGCAGTGCTGGGGGACTAGCGGGATATTACGAGCAGTACTTC CSAGGLAGYYEQYF many TRBD2 TRBJ2-7 TRBV20-1
TGTGCCAGCAGCGACCTACAGGGGGCGCCCACAGATACGCAGTATTTT CASSDLQGAPTDTQYF many TRBD1 TRBJ2-3 TRBV11-2
TGTGCCAGCAACCCACTCGGAGGTCTTGGGGGATCGAAATTTCATGGCTACACCTTC CASNPLGGLGGSKFHGYTF many NA TRBJ1-2 TRBV12-3/TRBV12-4
TGCAGCGTTTCGGTTTACAATGAGCAGTTCTTC CSVSVYNEQFF many NA TRBJ2-1 TRBV29-1
TGTGCCAGCAGTTCCTCCAGACAGTCAGCCAAAAACATTCAGTACTTC CASSSSRQSAKNIQYF many NA TRBJ2-4 TRBV27
TGTGCCAGTCTCCAGGCCCTAGCGGGAGTTTCTGGGGCCAACGTCCTGACTTTC CASLQALAGVSGANVLTF NA TRBD2 TRBJ2-6 TRBV19
TGTGCTAGTGGTTTGGTACGGGGCGGAACCCACGTTGAGCAGTTCTTC CASGLVRGGTHVEQFF NA NA TRBJ2-1 TRBV12-5
TGCAGTGCTAGCCCGGGGCATGGCTACACCTTC CSASPGHGYTF few NA TRBJ1-2 TRBV20-1
TGTGCCAGCAGTGATGTTACTACGGGTCAGCCCCAGCATTTT CASSDVTTGQPQHF many NA TRBJ1-5 TRBV2
TGTGCCAGCAGCTTTCTGGACAGGGAGATCCAAGAGACCCAGTACTTC CASSFLDREIQETQYF NA TRBD1 TRBJ2-5 TRBV5-6
TGTGCCAGCAGTTACTGGTTTGACAGAAGGACTGAAGCTTTCTTT CASSYWFDRRTEAFF many NA TRBJ1-1 TRBV6-5
TGTGCCAGCAAAGCCCTAGGGGACTCAAGCTCCTACGAGCAGTACTTC CASKALGDSSSYEQYF NA NA TRBJ2-7 TRBV6-1
TGCAGTGCTAGAGACGGGTCCGCCTACGAGCAGTACTTC CSARDGSAYEQYF many NA TRBJ2-7 TRBV20-1
TGCGCCAGCAGCTTGGACAGGGCCGGAATATATGGCTACACCTTC CASSLDRAGIYGYTF NA NA TRBJ1-2 TRBV5-1